This passage covers 4 T cell receptor beta chains from one sample sequenced in a study of cytomegalovirus exposure and HLA in healthy donors. Both 60 Vbeta primers and 13 Jbeta primers went into the PCR. Produced via immunoSEQ multiplex PCR; TCRdb's table is partial and in-frame only. The data show fewer than 250,000 clones, with 60% to 80% seen just once and under 2% held by the top ten. The source material was PBMCs. All receptors derive from a man in his late teens or twenties in good health and CMV-seronegative.

In this sample, this clone turned up a few times. CDR3 coding DNA: TGTGCCAGCAGTTTAATGGGCCCCGGGAGGTACGAGCAGTACTTC. It specifies CASSLMGPGRYEQYF. The rearrangement joins TRBV28 to TRBJ2-7; 7 bases match TRBD2. Trimming took 2 bases from V and 4 from J; bases not matched to a gene: 8. Germline V gene data show CDR1 as MDHEN and CDR2 as SYDVKM. The CDR3 consists of 15 residues. Full variable domain (outside the CDR3, taken from reference TRBV28 and TRBJ2-7): DVKVTQSSRYLVKRTGEKVFLECVQDMDHENMFWYRQDPGLGLRLIYFSYDVKMKEKGDIPEGYSVSREKKERFSLILESASTNQTSMYLCASSLMGPGRYEQYFGPGTRLTVT.

The chain has TRBV20-1 and TRBJ1-2, with D unclear. V lost 3 bases and J lost 8, with 7 bases in between. Germline CDR1 and CDR2: DFQATT and SNEGSKA (reference sequence). The CDR3 has 10 amino acids. The CDR3 is CSARREGYTF. CDR3 sequence (DNA): TGCAGTGCTAGGAGAGAAGGCTACACCTTC.

This clone was seen a single time. The V and J genes are TRBV10-3 and TRBJ2-1; 11 bases line up with TRBD2. The trim removed 2 bases at V and 8 bases at J, leaving 8 bases unmatched. This CDR3 is built from 16 residues. Looked up from germline, CDR1 is ENHRY and CDR2 is SYGVKD. As DNA, the CDR3 is TGTGCCATCAGTGAGGCGGCGACTAGCGGGAACGATGAGCAGTTCTTC. Translated: CAISEAATSGNDEQFF.

This clone was detected only a few times. This chain uses TRBV7-9 with TRBJ2-7; TRBD1 matches at 11 bases. Germline-derived CDR1 and CDR2 are SEHNR and FQNEAQ (reference sequence). The CDR3 consists of 15 residues. J gave up 0 bases and V 7 bases, and 5 bases lay outside the gene matches. The CDR3 sequence: CASTGQGESSYEQYF. The CDR3 DNA reads TGTGCCAGCACGGGACAGGGGGAGAGCTCCTACGAGCAGTACTTC.